The entry below gives a single T cell receptor beta chain sequence along with its context. The sample originates from a study of blood T cell repertoires in COVID-19. Profiled with immunoSEQ multiplex PCR; TCRdb holds only in-frame clones, not every one. The top ten hold 1% of the sample, which has more than 250,000 clones, roughly 91% seen once. Germline CDR1 is SGHNT and CDR2 is YENEEA. Trimming left V 3 bases short and J 0 bases short, with 8 bases between. The CDR3 consists of 14 residues. What was sequenced was peripheral blood. The rearrangement joins TRBV11-3 to TRBJ1-1; D might be TRBD1 (6 bases). This TCR was sampled from a man in his forties or fifties with active or convalescent COVID-19. The CDR3 sequence is CASSFQGLNTEAFF. In DNA, the CDR3 is TGTGCCAGCAGCTTTCAGGGGCTGAACACTGAAGCTTTCTTT. Supplemented by reference TRBV11-3 and TRBJ1-1, the full variable domain reads EAGVVQSPRYKIIEKKQPVAFWCNPISGHNTLYWYLQNLGQGPELLIRYENEEAVDDSQLPKDRFSAERLKGVDSTLKIQPAELGDSAVYLCASSFQGLNTEAFFGQGTRLTVV.